These T cell receptor beta chains were read from a single sample in a study of OX40 agonist ivuxolimab in advanced cancers. Repertoires were generated with immunoSEQ multiplex PCR, while TCRdb's copy carries only in-frame clones and drops some. Among 25,000 to 35,000 clones listed, 60% to 75% were seen once. The specimen comprised CD4+ or CD8+ T cells sorted from blood, sampled in a trial of the OX40 agonist ivuxolimab. These receptors all stem from an adult with an advanced solid tumor such as melanoma, head and neck, liver or kidney cancer. Each CDR3 is given with its conserved first and last residue. A D gene is named only where the DNA matches it firmly. For some rows the clone size is stated as once, few or many, or as a class when expanded; others skip it.

D gene | J gene | V gene | clone size | CDR3 protein | CDR3 DNA
- | TRBJ2-4 | TRBV15 | - | CATSRDQIAKNIQYF | TGTGCCACCAGCAGAGATCAAATAGCCAAAAACATTCAGTACTTC
- | TRBJ2-6 | TRBV2 | - | CASRTGLSGANVLTF | TGTGCCAGCAGGACAGGCCTCTCTGGGGCCAACGTCCTGACTTTC
TRBD1 | TRBJ1-2 | TRBV7-9 | - | CASRPTGTGVPYGYTF | TGTGCCAGCAGGCCTACCGGGACAGGGGTCCCCTATGGCTACACCTTC
- | TRBJ1-1 | TRBV2 | - | CASSDSLPYMNTEAFF | TGTGCCAGCTCGGACTCCCTACCCTACATGAACACTGAAGCTTTCTTT
- | TRBJ2-1 | TRBV7-2 | - | CASSLGFGGYNEQFF | TGTGCCAGCAGCTTAGGGTTCGGGGGCTACAATGAGCAGTTCTTC
- | TRBJ1-2 | TRBV11-2 | - | CASSLEGGTPNYGYTF | TGTGCCAGCAGCTTAGAGGGGGGTACCCCCAACTATGGCTACACCTTC
- | TRBJ2-7 | TRBV11-1 | - | CASSLDYEQYF | TGTGCCAGCAGCTTAGACTACGAGCAGTACTTC
- | TRBJ1-5 | TRBV6-5 | - | CASNVQYSNQPQHF | TGTGCCAGCAACGTTCAGTATAGCAATCAGCCCCAGCATTTT
- | TRBJ2-2 | TRBV2 | - | CASNVGLLGELFF | TGTGCCAGCAATGTTGGACTGCTCGGGGAGCTGTTTTTT
TRBD1 | TRBJ1-2 | TRBV10-1 | - | CASSPDRGPNYGYTF | TGCGCCAGCAGTCCGGACAGGGGGCCTAACTATGGCTACACCTTC
- | TRBJ2-5 | TRBV6-1 | - | CASNRGVQETQYF | TGTGCCAGCAATCGCGGCGTTCAAGAGACCCAGTACTTC
TRBD2 | TRBJ2-5 | TRBV7-9 | - | CASSPKRRGEGQETQYF | TGTGCCAGCAGCCCTAAGAGGCGGGGGGAAGGGCAAGAGACCCAGTACTTC
- | TRBJ2-7 | TRBV6-1 | - | CASSETREQYF | TGTGCCAGCAGTGAAACTAGGGAGCAGTACTTC
- | TRBJ1-4 | TRBV11-3 | - | CASSLAPDEKLFF | TGTGCCAGCAGCTTAGCTCCGGATGAAAAACTGTTTTTT
TRBD1 | TRBJ1-4 | TRBV2 | - | CASSAGTATNEKLFF | TGTGCCAGCAGTGCCGGGACAGCAACTAATGAAAAACTGTTTTTT
- | TRBJ2-1 | TRBV7-3 | - | CASSLEGLRNEQFF | TGTGCCAGCAGCTTAGAGGGGCTGAGGAATGAGCAGTTCTTC
- | TRBJ1-1 | TRBV19 | - | CASRADRMNTEAFF | TGTGCCAGTAGGGCCGACAGAATGAACACTGAAGCTTTCTTT
- | TRBJ1-6 | TRBV6-5 | - | CASRGSGYNSPLHF | TGTGCCAGCAGAGGCAGTGGCTATAATTCACCCCTCCACTTT
- | TRBJ1-3 | TRBV7-6 | - | CASSLGQGIFSGNTIYF | TGTGCCAGCAGCTTAGGGCAGGGGATTTTTTCTGGAAACACCATATATTTT
- | TRBJ2-7 | TRBV6-1 | - | CASSGLGRGRYEQYF | TGTGCCAGCAGTGGCCTGGGCAGGGGAAGGTACGAGCAGTACTTC
- | TRBJ2-2 | TRBV6-1 | - | CASSEWEVGELFF | TGTGCCAGCAGTGAATGGGAGGTCGGGGAGCTGTTTTTT
- | TRBJ2-1 | TRBV2 | - | CASLGGPEYNEQFF | TGTGCCAGCCTTGGGGGGCCGGAGTACAATGAGCAGTTCTTC
- | TRBJ2-2 | TRBV19 | - | CASSIAGTNTGELFF | TGTGCCAGTAGTATAGCTGGAACTAACACCGGGGAGCTGTTTTTT
TRBD1 | TRBJ2-5 | TRBV7-2 | - | CASSLTGGQETQYF | TGTGCCAGCAGCTTGACAGGGGGCCAAGAGACCCAGTACTTC
- | TRBJ2-1 | TRBV6-6 | - | CASSPDNYNEQFF | TGTGCCAGCAGTCCGGACAACTACAATGAGCAGTTCTTC
TRBD1 | TRBJ1-1 | TRBV18 | once | CASSRQGQKNTEAFF | TGTGCCAGCTCAAGGCAGGGACAGAAGAACACTGAAGCTTTCTTT
- | TRBJ1-1 | TRBV7-9 | few | CASGYTNEAFF | TGTGCCAGCGGGTACACTAATGAAGCTTTCTTT